This TCR beta chain was captured in a study of cytomegalovirus exposure and HLA in healthy donors. Study results and caveats: Certain indistinguishable V segments, among them TRBV6-2 and TRBV6-3, were excluded. It is likely that the observed cluster of highly shared sequence variants was a sequencing artifact.

Germline trimming cut 3 bases from V and 4 bases from J; bases unmatched to any gene: 12. CDR3 length: 18 residues. Germline lookup yields CDR1 MDHEN and CDR2 SYDVKM. Researchers ran the PCR with 60 Vbeta and 13 Jbeta primers. Repertoires were generated with immunoSEQ multiplex PCR, while TCRdb's copy carries only in-frame clones and drops some. This sample yields 95,000 to 150,000 clones, of which approximately 15% are seen a single time; 1.5% to 2% belongs to the top ten. Of note for this clone: The antigen is undetermined.

The sample consisted of PBMCs. The receptor's source is a woman aged 18-29 years in good health and CMV-seronegative. The V and J genes are TRBV28 and TRBJ2-1; 10 bases map to TRBD2. CDR3 amino acids: CASSFLFMTSGSYNEQFF. The CDR3 DNA reads TGTGCCAGCAGTTTTCTATTTATGACTAGCGGGTCTTACAATGAGCAGTTCTTC.